Below are 11 T cell receptor beta chains sequenced from a single sample in a study of T-cell memory formation after mild COVID-19. TCRdb re-called the 5' RACE reads with MiXCR, one entry per CDR3 protein. The table shows under 300,000 distinct CDR3 sequences, with approximately 16% occurring only once. Sequenced sample: PBMCs or a T cell subset sorted from them (not recorded which). These receptors were collected from a young man who had mild COVID-19 (a few samples of this study predate the infection). Cell type and time point are not known.

V gene TRBV4-2 combines with J gene TRBJ2-5, with TRBD2 matching over 12 bases. Germline assignment: CDR1 LGHNA and CDR2 YNFKEQ. The CDR3 sequence is 16 residues long. J lost 4 bases, V lost 1 base, and 4 bases had no gene match. This CDR3 is CASSQGLAGVGETQYF. The DNA for the CDR3 is TGTGCCAGCAGCCAAGGACTAGCGGGGGTGGGAGAGACCCAGTACTTC.

The rearrangement links TRBV4-1 to TRBJ1-2, with D unresolved. This CDR3 is 12 amino acids long. The germline V gene has CDR1 MGHRA and CDR2 YSYEKL. Trimming pared 0 bases from V and 12 bases from J, leaving 11 bases between. CDR3 in amino acids: CASSQDLRSHTF. In nucleotides, the CDR3 is TGCGCCAGCAGCCAAGATCTTAGAAGTCACACCTTC.

This clonotype was observed many times. V gene TRBV6-1 combines with J gene TRBJ2-5; possibly TRBD2 for D (5 bases). CDR1 MNHNS and CDR2 SASEGT come from the germline V gene. V was trimmed by 8 bases and J by 2 bases, leaving 15 bases between them. The CDR3 runs to 14 residues. The CDR3 loop is CASSGNGHQETQYF. DNA for the CDR3: TGTGCCAGCTCGGGGAATGGGCATCAAGAGACCCAGTACTTC.

The chain recombines TRBV20-1 with TRBJ2-1; 8 bases agree with TRBD1. Germline values: CDR1 DFQATT, CDR2 SNEGSKA (reference sequence). The ends lost 5 bases at V and 5 bases at J; junction bases unmatched: 8. The CDR3 is 14 amino acids. CDR3 sequence reads: CSALPGQADNEQFF. The CDR3 DNA sequence: TGCAGTGCTCTCCCGGGACAGGCTGACAATGAGCAGTTCTTC.

This clonotype occurred a few times. This sequence joins TRBV4-3 and TRBJ2-5, with no clear D. The CDR3 loop spans 14 amino acids. V shed 0 bases and J shed 5 bases, with 10 bases lying between them. CDR1 and CDR2 (germline): LGHNA, YSLEER. The CDR3 spells CASSQDQSPETQYF. DNA of the CDR3: TGCGCCAGCAGCCAAGATCAGAGTCCGGAGACCCAGTACTTC.

This clonotype has only a few counts. The chain is built from TRBV7-2 and TRBJ2-1; no clear D gene. V lost 5 bases and J 5 bases, leaving 22 bases between the germline ends. Germline V lookup: CDR1 SGHTA, CDR2 FQGNSA. The CDR3 has 17 residues. CDR3 DNA sequence: TGTGCCAGCAGCCCGAGAATCCCACTAAGTACCCACAATGAGCAGTTCTTC. Translation: CASSPRIPLSTHNEQFF.

The gene calls are TRBV10-3 and TRBJ1-1; tentatively, D is TRBD1 (5 bases). V dropped 6 bases and J dropped 1 base, with 15 bases sitting between them. CDR1 and CDR2 from the germline V gene are ENHRY and SYGVKD. This CDR3 has 15 residues. CDR3 residues: CAIRLTRGGNTEAFF. The CDR3 region has the DNA TGTGCCATCAGGCTCACCCGCGGGGGGAACACTGAAGCTTTCTTT.

This clonotype was counted only a few times. V usage is TRBV15 and J usage is TRBJ2-4; D not certain. The V end was cut by 5 bases, the J end by 2 bases, with 7 bases between. The CDR3 spans 13 residues. Germline values: CDR1 LNHNV, CDR2 YYDKDF (reference sequence). This CDR3 reads CATSGVTKNIQYF. DNA for the CDR3: TGTGCCACCAGCGGAGTAACCAAAAACATTCAGTACTTC.

The chain recombines TRBV7-6 with TRBJ2-1; 10 bases are a match to TRBD2. Germline CDR1 SGHVS, CDR2 FNYEAQ. This CDR3 is built from 14 residues. V shed 1 base and J 15 bases; nucleotides not matched to a gene: 9. The chain's CDR3 is CASSLGWLAGAPFF. The CDR3 DNA follows: TGTGCCAGCAGCTTAGGTTGGCTAGCGGGGGCCCCGTTCTTC. Together with reference TRBV7-6 and TRBJ2-1, the CDR3 gives the full variable domain: GAGVSQSPRYKVTKRGQDVALRCDPISGHVSLYWYRQALGQGPEFLTYFNYEAQQDKSGLPNDRFSAERPEGSISTLTIQRTEQRDSAMYRCASSLGWLAGAPFFGPGTRLTVL.

The chain uses TRBV10-3 and TRBJ1-1, with D hard to call. The CDR3 length is 14 residues. Trimming pared 7 bases from V and 4 bases from J, leaving 16 bases between. Germline values: CDR1 ENHRY, CDR2 SYGVKD. CDR3 in amino acids: CAITLTELSTEAFF. CDR3 bases: TGTGCCATCACCCTAACTGAATTGAGCACTGAAGCTTTCTTT.

The rearrangement links TRBV7-2 to TRBJ1-6, with D unclear. This CDR3 contains 15 residues. From germline, CDR1 is SGHTA and CDR2 FQGNSA. Trimming took off 6 bases at V and 1 base at J, with 10 bases between the two ends. CDR3 sequence (DNA): TGTGCCAGCAGGGCTCTGGGTTCCTATAATTCACCCCTCCACTTT. It encodes CASRALGSYNSPLHF. Drawing the rest from reference TRBV7-2 and TRBJ1-6, the complete variable domain is GAGVSQSPSNKVTEKGKDVELRCDPISGHTALYWYRQSLGQGLEFLIYFQGNSAPDKSGLPSDRFSAERTGGSVSTLTIQRTQQEDSAVYLCASRALGSYNSPLHFGNGTRLTVT.